The 22 T cell receptor beta chains below come from one sample, sequenced in a study of cytotoxic CD8 clonotypes in ibrutinib-treated CLL. TCRdb keeps only in-frame clones here, not all; method: immunoSEQ multiplex PCR. The sample holds about 140,000 clones, around 77% seen once. The material sequenced was PBMCs, taken after 12 months of ibrutinib treatment. These receptors were taken from a human donor with chronic lymphocytic leukemia.

The chain joins TRBV5-1 to TRBJ2-3; D assignment may be TRBD1 or TRBD2 (5 bases each). The CDR3 runs 16 residues. V was pared by 0 bases and J by 1 base, with 12 bases between. CDR1 and CDR2 (germline): SGHRS, YFSETQ. CDR3 nucleotides: TGCGCCAGCAGCTTGGAAGGGACCACGCGCACAGATACGCAGTATTTT. This codes for CASSLEGTTRTDTQYF.

The sample holds a few counts of this clone. The chain couples TRBV10-1 to TRBJ2-5; the match to TRBD2 covers 9 bases. J gave up 5 bases and V 9 bases, and 10 bases lay outside the gene matches. The germline V gene encodes CDR1 WNHNN and CDR2 SYGVQD (reference sequence). The length of the CDR3 is 14 residues. CDR3 DNA: TGCGCCAGAGATCGGCGGGAGGGCCGTGAGACCCAGTACTTC. This translates into CARDRREGRETQYF.

The chain couples TRBV7-6 to TRBJ1-2; D call uncertain. Germline V gene lookup returns CDR1 SGHVS and CDR2 FNYEAQ. V was shortened by 5 bases and J by 4 bases, with 11 bases between the two germline ends. This CDR3 region has 13 residues. The CDR3 spells CASSRPLGYGYTF. The DNA of the CDR3 is TGTGCCAGCAGCCGACCGCTGGGCTATGGCTACACCTTC. The full variable domain, with the rest looked up from reference TRBV7-6 and TRBJ1-2, is GAGVSQSPRYKVTKRGQDVALRCDPISGHVSLYWYRQALGQGPEFLTYFNYEAQQDKSGLPNDRFSAERPEGSISTLTIQRTEQRDSAMYRCASSRPLGYGYTFGSGTRLTVV.

The rearrangement links TRBV6-5 to TRBJ2-1; D not certain. The CDR3 contains 12 residues. The V end lost 5 bases, the J end lost 8 bases, and 10 bases lay between the germline ends. In germline, CDR1 is MNHEY, CDR2 SVGAGI. The CDR3: CASSQTRDEQFF. The CDR3 nucleotides are TGTGCCAGCAGTCAGACCCGTGATGAGCAGTTCTTC.

The rearrangement links TRBV9 to TRBJ1-3; D ambiguous. The CDR3 extends over 15 amino acids. In germline, CDR1 is SGDLS, CDR2 YYNGEE. V shed 0 bases and J shed 0 bases, with 7 bases lying between them. CDR3 bases: TGTGCCAGCAGCGTAGAGCCGCTCTCTGGAAACACCATATATTTT. Its protein is CASSVEPLSGNTIYF.

The V gene is TRBV4-1, the J gene TRBJ2-3; D unclear. Germline CDR1 and CDR2: MGHRA and YSYEKL. There are 13 residues in the CDR3. Deletions cut 8 bases from V and 0 bases from J, with 9 bases between. The CDR3 coding sequence is TGCGCCAGCTCCGGCGGAAGCACAGATACGCAGTATTTT. Protein product: CASSGGSTDTQYF.

The chain links TRBV5-6 to TRBJ2-5, with 7 bases fitting TRBD1. V lost 4 bases and J lost 5; bases outside the gene matches: 14. Germline lookup yields CDR1 SGHDT and CDR2 YYEEEE. The CDR3 extends over 16 amino acids. The CDR3 spells CASSTDEGARPETQYF. The CDR3 nucleotides read TGTGCCAGCAGCACCGACGAGGGGGCTCGCCCCGAGACCCAGTACTTC.

V and J are TRBV14 and TRBJ2-2; D remains unclear. V lost 1 base and J 4 bases, leaving 7 bases between the germline ends. This CDR3 is 14 amino acids long. Germline loops: CDR1 SGHDN, CDR2 FVKESK. CDR3 sequence reads: CASSQAAFTGELFF. Here the CDR3 DNA reads TGTGCCAGCAGCCAAGCAGCCTTCACCGGGGAGCTGTTTTTT.

The chain employs TRBV28 and TRBJ2-3; 7 nucleotides agree with TRBD1. The CDR3 is 15 amino acids. After removal of 4 bases from V and 3 bases from J, the junction contained 7 bases not matched to a gene. Germline V gene lookup returns CDR1 MDHEN and CDR2 SYDVKM. The DNA for the CDR3 is TGTGCCAGCAGTTGGGCAGGGGGTGCGACAGATACGCAGTATTTT. Protein product: CASSWAGGATDTQYF. Supplemented by reference TRBV28 and TRBJ2-3, the full variable domain reads DVKVTQSSRYLVKRTGEKVFLECVQDMDHENMFWYRQDPGLGLRLIYFSYDVKMKEKGDIPEGYSVSREKKERFSLILESASTNQTSMYLCASSWAGGATDTQYFGPGTRLTVL.

CDR3 residues: CASSSTENTEAFF. The CDR3 nucleotides read TGTGCCAGCAGTTCCACAGAGAACACTGAAGCTTTCTTT. The chain combines TRBV6-6 with TRBJ1-1, with no clear D. The CDR3 sequence is 13 residues long. Germline loops: CDR1 MNHNY, CDR2 SVGAGI (reference sequence). V was shortened by 4 bases and J by 1 base, with 7 bases between the two germline ends.

The J gene is TRBJ2-3, the V gene TRBV6-5; unclear D gene. Germline V CDR1 and CDR2: MNHEY, SVGAGI. The CDR3 is 14 amino acids. V gave up 2 bases and J gave up 6 bases, with 12 bases separating them. The CDR3: CASSYVSLRDTQYF. In nucleotides, the CDR3 is TGTGCCAGCAGTTACGTCTCTTTAAGGGATACGCAGTATTTT.

This clone was counted a few times. The gene calls are TRBV28 and TRBJ1-5, with D unresolved. The CDR3 totals 15 residues. The germline gives CDR1 MDHEN, CDR2 SYDVKM. The V and J ends lost 3 bases and 3 bases respectively, with 12 bases between them. The CDR3 sequence: CASSFPGLNNQPQHF. CDR3 nucleotide sequence: TGTGCCAGCAGTTTCCCCGGACTGAACAATCAGCCCCAGCATTTT.

The chain joins TRBV30 to TRBJ2-1; 8 bases line up with TRBD2. J was trimmed by 6 bases and V by 4 bases; bases with no gene match: 11. The CDR3 consists of 15 residues. CDR1 is GTSNPN, CDR2 SVGIG, per germline (reference sequence). The CDR3 bases are TGTGCCTGGACTTACGGGAGGGGTGGCCTCAATGAGCAGTTCTTC. Protein product: CAWTYGRGGLNEQFF.

This clone showed up just a few times. The CDR3 DNA is TGCGCCAGCAGCTTGGCCGGAGACCTGTACGAGCAGTACTTC. It is translated as CASSLAGDLYEQYF. The chain is built from TRBV5-1 and TRBJ2-7; D is unclear. Trimming left V 0 bases short and J 4 bases short, with 11 bases between. CDR1 SGHRS and CDR2 YFSETQ come from the germline V gene. The CDR3 covers 14 residues.

The chain is built from TRBV5-1 and TRBJ2-1; maybe TRBD2 (5 bases). From germline, CDR1 is SGHRS and CDR2 YFSETQ. Trimming cost V 2 bases and J 7 bases, with 16 bases left between them. The CDR3 runs to 15 residues. CDR3 coding DNA: TGCGCCAGCAGCTTTATCGGTGCACTAGAGAATGAGCAGTTCTTC. As protein: CASSFIGALENEQFF.

The chain joins TRBV28 to TRBJ1-5, with 8 bases fitting TRBD1. Germline CDR1 reads MDHEN; CDR2 reads SYDVKM. CDR3 length: 15 residues. V shed 5 bases and J 0 bases; nucleotides not matched to a gene: 3. CDR3 region: CASSLTGDSNQPQHF. The CDR3 bases are TGTGCCAGCAGTCTGACAGGGGATAGCAATCAGCCCCAGCATTTT.

This chain uses TRBV11-3 with TRBJ1-6; D uncertain. The CDR3 runs 13 residues. With 2 bases removed from V and 9 bases from J, the gap between germline ends came to 8 bases. Germline V gene data show CDR1 as SGHNT and CDR2 as YENEEA. As DNA, the CDR3 is TGTGCCAGCAGCTTATGGAGTGGTTCACCCCTCCACTTT. This encodes CASSLWSGSPLHF.

This clone was counted ten times or more. V usage is TRBV7-6 and J usage is TRBJ2-7; the match to TRBD2 covers 14 bases. The trim removed 5 bases at V and 3 bases at J, leaving 15 bases unmatched. The CDR3 loop spans 19 amino acids. Germline assignment: CDR1 SGHVS and CDR2 FNYEAQ. The CDR3 region has the DNA TGTGCCAGCAGCGGAGCCCGGACTAGCGGGGGGCCGATCTTCTACGAGCAGTACTTC. Amino acid sequence: CASSGARTSGGPIFYEQYF.

The chain combines TRBV5-1 with TRBJ2-6; D ambiguous. The CDR3 is 17 amino acids. Germline V gene data show CDR1 as SGHRS and CDR2 as YFSETQ. V was cut by 1 base and J by 0 bases, with 11 bases left in between. CDR3 DNA sequence: TGCGCCAGCAGCTTGTCCCCCCCGACCTCTGGGGCCAACGTCCTGACTTTC. The encoded protein is CASSLSPPTSGANVLTF.

The V call is TRBV27, the J call TRBJ2-1; TRBD2 agrees at 11 bases. J was trimmed by 4 bases and V by 1 base; bases with no gene match: 12. The germline V gene encodes CDR1 MNHEY and CDR2 SMNVEV (reference sequence). The CDR3 has 19 residues. The CDR3 sequence: CASSLWVYASGRTYNEQFF. CDR3 coding DNA: TGTGCCAGCAGTTTATGGGTTTACGCTAGCGGGAGGACTTACAATGAGCAGTTCTTC.

The chain links TRBV11-2 to TRBJ1-5, with 7 bases lining up with TRBD1. J was trimmed by 7 bases and V by 5 bases; bases with no gene match: 8. The CDR3 contains 14 residues. Per the germline V gene, CDR1 is SGHAT and CDR2 is FQNNGV. The CDR3 DNA sequence: TGTGCCAGCAGCGTGGAGGGGGCAGAGCAGCCCCAGCATTTT. Residues: CASSVEGAEQPQHF.

The chain employs TRBV15 and TRBJ1-1; D remains ambiguous. This CDR3 is built from 16 residues. Per the germline V gene, CDR1 is LNHNV and CDR2 is YYDKDF (reference sequence). V was pared by 0 bases and J by 1 base, with 12 bases between. The CDR3 sequence is CATSRDLGFGNTEAFF. The CDR3 nucleotides read TGTGCCACCAGCAGAGATTTAGGGTTTGGGAACACTGAAGCTTTCTTT.